These T cell receptor beta chains were read from a single sample in a study of CD8 T cells in Susac syndrome. One entry per CDR3 protein, called by TCRdb with MiXCR from the immunoSEQ multiplex PCR reads. The sample records over 130,000 distinct CDR3 sequences, just under 95% being singletons. The sample taken for sequencing was CD4+ T cells from PBMCs. These receptors were obtained from a human donor with Susac syndrome. CDR3s include the opening cysteine and the closing phenylalanine or tryptophan. The D gene is left open where the match is weak. Clone size appears in some rows only: once, few, many, or a class for an expanded clone.

CDR3	DNA	J	D	length	size	V
CASSMGGNSYEQYF	TGTGCCAGCAGTATGGGGGGGAACTCCTACGAGCAGTACTTC	TRBJ2-7	TRBD2	14	.	TRBV6-2/TRBV6-3
CASSFADRTYGYTF	TGTGCCAGCAGTTTCGCGGACAGGACATATGGCTACACCTTC	TRBJ1-2	TRBD1	14	.	TRBV27
CASSLDGYSNQPQHF	TGTGCCAGCAGCCTTGACGGATATAGCAATCAGCCCCAGCATTTT	TRBJ1-5	.	15	.	TRBV4-2
CAWTARVRETQYF	TGTGCCTGGACTGCCAGGGTGAGGGAGACCCAGTACTTC	TRBJ2-5	.	13	.	TRBV30
CASSEGAREEKLFF	TGTGCCAGCAGTGAGGGGGCGAGGGAGGAAAAACTGTTTTTT	TRBJ1-4	TRBD1	14	.	TRBV9
CAWIQPGGAFGYTF	TGTGCCTGGATTCAACCAGGGGGCGCGTTCGGCTACACCTTC	TRBJ1-2	TRBD1	14	once	TRBV30
CAWTGPLEFEQYF	TGTGCCTGGACGGGGCCCCTCGAGTTCGAGCAGTACTTC	TRBJ2-7	.	13	.	TRBV30
CASSFARLGRGTDTQYF	TGTGCCAGCAGCTTCGCGCGACTAGGAAGGGGCACAGATACGCAGTATTTT	TRBJ2-3	.	17	.	TRBV7-2
CATRPGRANTEAFF	TGTGCCACCCGGCCGGGCAGGGCCAACACTGAAGCTTTCTTT	TRBJ1-1	.	14	.	TRBV7-8
CSVQGGHLNTEAFF	TGCAGCGTTCAGGGGGGACACTTGAACACTGAAGCTTTCTTT	TRBJ1-1	TRBD1	14	.	TRBV29-1
CASSQNPGSGNTIYF	TGCGCCAGCAGCCAAAACCCAGGGTCTGGAAACACCATATATTTT	TRBJ1-3	.	15	.	TRBV4-1
CASSRTGQGIRGYTF	TGTGCCAGCAGTAGAACGGGACAGGGAATTCGAGGCTACACCTTC	TRBJ1-2	TRBD1	15	.	TRBV12-3/TRBV12-4
CSAADRQNSPLHF	TGCAGTGCTGCCGACAGGCAGAATTCACCCCTCCACTTT	TRBJ1-6	.	13	.	TRBV20-1
CASSRRDSPYEQYF	TGTGCCAGCAGTCGCCGGGACTCACCCTACGAGCAGTACTTC	TRBJ2-7	.	14	once	TRBV9
CSVGKGRYNEQFF	TGCAGTGTTGGGAAGGGGAGATACAATGAGCAGTTCTTC	TRBJ2-1	.	13	.	TRBV20-1
CASSQTSGTSYEQYF	TGTGCCAGCAGCCAGACTAGCGGGACCTCCTACGAGCAGTACTTC	TRBJ2-7	TRBD2	15	.	TRBV6-2/TRBV6-3
CASSRSTSGGADTQYF	TGTGCCAGCAGCAGATCTACTAGCGGGGGGGCCGATACGCAGTATTTT	TRBJ2-3	TRBD2	16	.	TRBV7-2
CATSESGRDEQYF	TGTGCCACCAGTGAGTCAGGGCGGGACGAGCAGTACTTC	TRBJ2-7	.	13	.	TRBV24-1
CASSWGGAQNEKLFF	TGTGCCAGCAGCTGGGGCGGGGCGCAAAATGAAAAACTGTTTTTT	TRBJ1-4	.	15	.	TRBV27
CASSYVGQGRKNIQYF	TGTGCCAGCAGTTACGTAGGGCAGGGGAGGAAAAACATTCAGTACTTC	TRBJ2-4	.	16	once	TRBV6-5
CASSTSEDTEQYF	TGTGCCAGCTCCACGTCGGAGGACACCGAGCAGTACTTC	TRBJ2-7	.	13	.	TRBV18
CSAVGEETQYF	TGCAGCGCCGTGGGGGAGGAGACCCAGTACTTC	TRBJ2-5	.	11	.	TRBV29-1
CASGEAGDTQYF	TGTGCCAGCGGGGAGGCCGGGGATACGCAGTATTTT	TRBJ2-3	.	12	once	TRBV2
CASSVEPGASYEQYF	TGTGCCAGCAGCGTAGAGCCAGGGGCGTCCTACGAGCAGTACTTC	TRBJ2-7	.	15	once	TRBV9
CASSYSGTSGASGSGELFF	TGTGCCAGCAGTTACTCCGGGACTAGCGGGGCATCTGGCAGCGGGGAGCTGTTTTTT	TRBJ2-2	TRBD2	19	few	TRBV6-2/TRBV6-3
CAWTSGSYNEQFF	TGTGCCTGGACTAGCGGGTCCTACAATGAGCAGTTCTTC	TRBJ2-1	TRBD2	13	once	TRBV30
CSARDHIGGVGEQFF	TGCAGTGCTAGAGATCATATCGGGGGAGTGGGGGAGCAGTTCTTC	TRBJ2-1	.	15	.	TRBV20-1
CASSARENSPLHF	TGTGCCAGCAGTGCCAGGGAGAATTCACCCCTCCACTTT	TRBJ1-6	.	13	.	TRBV25-1
CASSGTASLTSYEQYF	TGTGCCAGCAGCGGAACGGCCAGTTTGACCTCCTACGAGCAGTACTTC	TRBJ2-7	.	16	.	TRBV7-8
CAWSTGGSVDTQYF	TGTGCCTGGAGCACGGGGGGGTCGGTAGATACGCAGTATTTT	TRBJ2-3	TRBD2	14	.	TRBV30
CASSSTARDLNTEAFF	TGCGCCAGCAGCTCGACCGCCCGGGACCTGAACACTGAAGCTTTCTTT	TRBJ1-1	.	16	.	TRBV5-1
CAWSRDRGHEQYF	TGTGCCTGGAGTCGGGACAGGGGCCACGAGCAGTACTTC	TRBJ2-7	TRBD1	13	.	TRBV30
CAIRPGGTNEKLFF	TGTGCCATCCGTCCAGGGGGGACTAATGAAAAACTGTTTTTT	TRBJ1-4	TRBD1	14	once	TRBV10-3
CASSLEGSNQPQHF	TGTGCCAGCAGCTTAGAGGGTAGCAATCAGCCCCAGCATTTT	TRBJ1-5	.	14	.	TRBV7-9
CASSGRSGNTIYF	TGTGCCAGCAGTGGTCGGTCTGGAAACACCATATATTTT	TRBJ1-3	.	13	.	TRBV5-4
CAWSTPIAGGGTSTDTQYF	TGTGCCTGGAGCACCCCCATAGCGGGAGGGGGGACTAGCACAGATACGCAGTATTTT	TRBJ2-3	TRBD2	19	.	TRBV30
CASSQGPNTGELFF	TGTGCCAGCAGCCAGGGCCCGAACACCGGGGAGCTGTTTTTT	TRBJ2-2	.	14	few	TRBV3-1
CASSQASGTAIYEQYF	TGTGCCAGCAGCCAAGCTTCCGGGACAGCGATTTACGAGCAGTACTTC	TRBJ2-7	TRBD1	16	.	TRBV4-2
CASSKERGVGYRGNTEAFF	TGTGCCAGCAGCAAAGAACGGGGGGTGGGGTATCGCGGGAACACTGAAGCTTTCTTT	TRBJ1-1	.	19	.	TRBV21-1
CASSQDTGLNSPLHF	TGTGCCAGCAGCCAAGATACAGGGCTCAATTCACCCCTCCACTTT	TRBJ1-6	.	15	.	TRBV4-2